This T cell receptor (beta chain) was recovered during a study of blood T cell repertoires in COVID-19. Study overall: The origin of the acute and convalescent COVID-19 samples was the United States, Italy and Spain.

The repertoire was sequenced with immunoSEQ multiplex PCR; TCRdb's copy has only in-frame clones and lacks some. The sample comprises about 210,000 clones, 80% to 90% of which are singletons, and more than 9% rests with the top ten. Germline V gene lookup returns CDR1 ENHRY and CDR2 SYGVKD. Between the trimmed V and J ends, which lost 0 bases and 3 bases, there was a span of 11 bases. This CDR3 has 15 amino acids. The sequenced sample consisted of peripheral blood. The receptor was isolated from a woman aged 80 or older with COVID-19, enrolled during active disease. The chain employs TRBV10-3 and TRBJ2-5; no reliable D call. CDR3 protein: CAISESKRSEETQYF. CDR3 coding DNA: TGTGCCATCAGTGAGTCGAAACGGAGCGAAGAGACCCAGTACTTC.